This T cell receptor (beta chain) stems from a study of T cell changes during pregnancy in multiple sclerosis. This CDR3 region has 18 residues. Germline V CDR1 and CDR2: SGHVS, FQNEAQ. V lost 5 bases, J lost 2 bases, and 12 bases stayed unmatched. Data came from immunoSEQ multiplex PCR; TCRdb stores just in-frame clones and leaves some out. The sample shows about 26,000 clones, 80% to 90% of them seen only once. The sequence was obtained from a female donor with multiple sclerosis, enrolled in a pregnancy study. The genes are TRBV7-8 and TRBJ2-3, with TRBD2 matching over 11 bases. The sample here was CD8+ T cells from peripheral blood mononuclear cells, taken in the second trimester of pregnancy. CDR3 in DNA: TGTGCCAGCAGCACCCAAATAGCGGGAGGGCCTCTCACAGATACGCAGTATTTT. Amino acid sequence: CASSTQIAGGPLTDTQYF.